This record covers a single T cell receptor (beta chain). In the original processing: Amplification of reference gene primers was used by the study to estimate nucleated cell counts. Using immunoSEQ multiplex PCR, the repertoire was profiled, and TCRdb retains in-frame clones only, with some absent. Clonal size and the V and J genes are those of that table, whereas D and trimming came from the DNA. The sample records 450,000 to 500,000 clones, approximately 83% being singletons. The sample is drawn from a study of blood T cell repertoires in COVID-19. At the level of the study: The United States, Italy and Spain supplied acute and convalescent COVID-19 samples. Nucleic acid was either cDNA or gDNA, and it came from T cells, B-cell-depleted T cells, or PBMCs.

Per the germline V gene, CDR1 is SGHNT and CDR2 is YYREEE (reference sequence). The CDR3 extends over 14 amino acids. V was pared by 0 bases and J by 5 bases, with 9 bases between. V is TRBV5-4 and J is TRBJ2-4, with D perhaps TRBD1 (5 bases). Sequenced: peripheral blood. This TCR was sampled from a human donor in a cohort sampled during active COVID-19. The CDR3 DNA reads TGTGCCAGCAGCTTGGGGGGCAACGAAAACATTCAGTACTTC. The encoded protein is CASSLGGNENIQYF.